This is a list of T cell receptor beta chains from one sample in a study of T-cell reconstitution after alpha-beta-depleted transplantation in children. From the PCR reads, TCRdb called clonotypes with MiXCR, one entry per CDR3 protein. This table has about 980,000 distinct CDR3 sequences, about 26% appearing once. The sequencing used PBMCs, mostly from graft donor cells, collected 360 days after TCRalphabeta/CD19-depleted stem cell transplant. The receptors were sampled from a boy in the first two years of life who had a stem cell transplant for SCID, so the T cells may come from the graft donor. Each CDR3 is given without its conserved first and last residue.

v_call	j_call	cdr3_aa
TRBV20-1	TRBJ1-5	SASLGTGRQPQH
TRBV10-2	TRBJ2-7	ASSPRGDSLSYEQY
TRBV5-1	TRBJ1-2	ASSLRRDRYGYT
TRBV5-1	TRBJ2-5	ASSRLAGFGETQY
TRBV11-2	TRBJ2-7	ASSLGPGPSYEQY
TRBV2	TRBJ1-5	ASSSGQVVGPQH
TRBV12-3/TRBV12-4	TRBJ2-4	ASSLGLAGKNIQY
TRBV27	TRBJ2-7	ARCWPSIPYEQY
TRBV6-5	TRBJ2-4	ASSYSMGQVKNIQY
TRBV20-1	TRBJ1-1	SARDEANTEAF
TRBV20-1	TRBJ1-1	SARVDRNTEAF
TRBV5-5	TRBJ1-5	ASSGMGSNQPQH
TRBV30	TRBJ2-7	AWSSTGSAEQY
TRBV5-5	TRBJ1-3	ASSFRPQPGNTIY
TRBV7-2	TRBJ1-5	ASSFQGAYSNQPQH
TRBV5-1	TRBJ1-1	ASSPGLGAGGTEAF
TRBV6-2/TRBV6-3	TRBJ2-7	ASIRGANSYEQY
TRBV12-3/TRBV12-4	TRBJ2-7	ASGTEQY
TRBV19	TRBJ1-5	ASRGQGVGNQPQH
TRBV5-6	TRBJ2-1	ASSLGRGRLEF
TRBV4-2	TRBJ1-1	ASSQDWEGNTEAF
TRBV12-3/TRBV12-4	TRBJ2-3	ASNRATDTQY
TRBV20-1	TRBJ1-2	SAGGQGIGSRYGYT
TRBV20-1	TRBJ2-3	SGPEEDTQY
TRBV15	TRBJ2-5	ATSSGTGAQETQY
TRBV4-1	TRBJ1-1	ASSRYTGLNTEAF
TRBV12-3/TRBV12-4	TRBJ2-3	ASRGRDISTDTQY
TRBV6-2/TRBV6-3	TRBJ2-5	ASSYILAGETQY
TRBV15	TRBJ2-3	ATSTGTTSTDTQY
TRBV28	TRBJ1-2	ASSFRRDYGYT
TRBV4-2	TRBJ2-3	ASSQDRTGGLTDTQY
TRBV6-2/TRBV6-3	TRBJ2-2	ASTIHRGTGELF
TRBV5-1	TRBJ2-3	ASSLEASGGTDTQY
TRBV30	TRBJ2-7	AWSVQSYEQY
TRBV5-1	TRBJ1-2	ASSSTGDGYT
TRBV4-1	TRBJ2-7	ASSTTGTGGLEQY
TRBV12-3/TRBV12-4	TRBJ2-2	ASSFPVTGANTGELF
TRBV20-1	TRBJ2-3	SAKRDSRYTDTQY
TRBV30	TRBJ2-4	AWSVRGNIQY
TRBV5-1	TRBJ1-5	ASSLEGLNQPQH
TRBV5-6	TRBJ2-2	ASSPGTGSTGELF